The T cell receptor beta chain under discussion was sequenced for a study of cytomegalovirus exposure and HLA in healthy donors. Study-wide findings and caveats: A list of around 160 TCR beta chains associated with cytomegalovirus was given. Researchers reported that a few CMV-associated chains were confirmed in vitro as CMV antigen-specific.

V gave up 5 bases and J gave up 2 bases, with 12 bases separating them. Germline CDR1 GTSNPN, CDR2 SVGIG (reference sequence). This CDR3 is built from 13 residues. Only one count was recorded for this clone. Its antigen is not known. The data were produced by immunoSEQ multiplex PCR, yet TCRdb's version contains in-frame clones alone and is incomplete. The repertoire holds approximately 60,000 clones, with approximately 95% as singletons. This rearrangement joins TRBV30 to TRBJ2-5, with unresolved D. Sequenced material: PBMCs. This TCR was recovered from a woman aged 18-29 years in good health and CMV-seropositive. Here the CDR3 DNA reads TGTGCCTGGGATGCTAGTGGACAAGAGACCCAGTACTTC. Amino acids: CAWDASGQETQYF. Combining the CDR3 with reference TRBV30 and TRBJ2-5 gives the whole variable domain SQTIHQWPATLVQPVGSPLSLECTVEGTSNPNLYWYRQAAGRGLQLLFYSVGIGQISSEVPQNLSASRPQDRQFILSSKKLLLSDSGFYLCAWDASGQETQYFGPGTRLLVL.